The 13 T cell receptor beta chains in this list originate from one sample, sequenced in a study of cytomegalovirus exposure and HLA in healthy donors. PCR was performed using 60 Vbeta and 13 Jbeta primers. Clones were sequenced by immunoSEQ multiplex PCR, and TCRdb holds only the in-frame ones, with some missing. There are about 130,000 clones in the sample; about four fifths occur only once, and less than 4.5% lies in the top ten. The specimen sequenced was PBMCs. Receptor source: a man aged 35-49 years in good health and CMV-seronegative.

The chain recombines TRBV28 with TRBJ1-6; TRBD1 aligns across 7 bases. The CDR3 consists of 16 residues. The V gene's germline CDR1 is MDHEN and CDR2 SYDVKM. J lost 11 bases, V lost 6 bases, and 16 bases had no gene match. For the CDR3, the DNA is TGTGCCAGCAGCGAAATACAGGGGCCCCTTGTGCCACCCCTCCACTTT. Its translation is CASSEIQGPLVPPLHF.

The gene calls are TRBV7-3 and TRBJ1-1, with TRBD1 identical over 8 bases. The V segment lost 5 bases and the J segment 4 bases; nucleotides outside the gene matches: 3. Germline V lookup: CDR1 SGHTA, CDR2 FQGTGA. CDR3 length: 13 residues. In nucleotides, the CDR3 is TGTGCCAGCAGCCGACAGGGGTTCACTGAAGCTTTCTTT. It encodes CASSRQGFTEAFF.

A word on this clone: The junction differs from germline at one of its ends, possibly a read error. The chain employs TRBV13 and TRBJ2-6; 11 nucleotides agree with TRBD1. Germline V CDR1 and CDR2: PRHDT, FYEKMQ (reference sequence). The CDR3 is 18 amino acids. The CDR3 DNA reads TGTGCCAGCAGCTTTTCCGGGACAGGGGGGGCTGGGGCCAACGGCCTGACTTTC. Translating it yields CASSFSGTGGAGANGLTF. Drawing the rest from reference TRBV13 and TRBJ2-6, the complete variable domain is AAGVIQSPRHLIKEKRETATLKCYPIPRHDTVYWYQQGPGQDPQFLISFYEKMQSDKGSIPDRFSAQQFSDYHSELNMSSLELGDSALYFCASSFSGTGGAGANGLTFGAGSRLTVL.

This chain connects TRBV4-1 to TRBJ1-2; 7 bases map to TRBD1. The CDR3 sequence is 15 residues long. CDR1 and CDR2 (germline): MGHRA, YSYEKL. V shed 2 bases and J 3 bases; nucleotides not matched to a gene: 6. The CDR3 spells CASSQSPTGDYGYTF. The CDR3 DNA follows: TGCGCCAGCAGCCAATCACCCACAGGGGACTATGGCTACACCTTC.

The rearrangement links TRBV11-3 to TRBJ2-5; D is undetermined. The J call is in doubt because the DNA end fits TRBJ2-7 better. CDR3 length: 15 residues. The germline gives CDR1 SGHNT, CDR2 YENEEA. CDR3 nucleotides: TGTGCCAGCAGCCCCCCTGGTTGCCCCGGGTACGAGCAGTACTTC. Protein product: CASSPPGCPGYEQYF.

This clone was recorded a few times. The V and J genes are TRBV2 and TRBJ2-7; D gene uncertain. The germline gives CDR1 SNHLY, CDR2 FYNNEI. This CDR3 spans 12 amino acids. Trimming cost V 4 bases and J 5 bases, with 9 bases left between them. The CDR3 region has the DNA TGTGCCAGCAGTGTTCTGAGGAACGAGCAGTACTTC. It codes for CASSVLRNEQYF.

This chain connects TRBV5-6 to TRBJ2-1, with TRBD2 matching 14 bases. Trimming cost V 2 bases and J 5 bases; bases outside gene matches: 12. CDR1 SGHDT and CDR2 YYEEEE come from the germline V gene. CDR3 length equals 19 residues. The CDR3 is CASSLGRLAGGLFDNEQFF. In DNA, the CDR3 is TGTGCCAGCAGCTTAGGTAGACTAGCGGGGGGGCTCTTTGACAATGAGCAGTTCTTC.

The V call is TRBV9, the J call TRBJ2-5, with TRBD2 matching 9 bases. The V segment lost 4 bases and the J segment 4 bases; nucleotides outside the gene matches: 11. The CDR3 is 16 amino acids. The germline V gene has CDR1 SGDLS and CDR2 YYNGEE. CDR3 loop: CASSLGASGAVETQYF. The DNA of the CDR3 is TGTGCCAGCAGCCTAGGGGCTAGCGGGGCGGTAGAGACCCAGTACTTC.

The CDR3: CASSHGAGTDTQYF. The CDR3 DNA reads TGCGCCAGCAGCCACGGCGCGGGGACAGATACGCAGTATTTT. The J gene is TRBJ2-3, the V gene TRBV4-3, with a weak D call TRBD2 (6 bases). This CDR3 spans 14 amino acids. V lost 3 bases to trimming and J lost 3 bases, with 10 bases between them. CDR1 and CDR2 from the germline V gene are LGHNA and YSLEER.

Written as DNA, the CDR3 is TGTGCCAGCAGCTTATGGGGACAGATTCTCTCCTACGAGCAGTACTTC. It translates to CASSLWGQILSYEQYF. The V gene is TRBV7-8, the J gene TRBJ2-7, with 7 bases matching TRBD1. This CDR3 spans 16 amino acids. After removal of 2 bases from V and 0 bases from J, the junction contained 7 bases not matched to a gene. CDR1 is SGHVS and CDR2 is FQNEAQ in the germline V gene. The variable domain in full, with the rest retrieved from reference TRBV7-8 and TRBJ2-7, is GAGVSQSPRYKVAKRGQDVALRCDPISGHVSLFWYQQALGQGPEFLTYFQNEAQLDKSGLPSDRFFAERPEGSVSTLKIQRTQQEDSAVYLCASSLWGQILSYEQYFGPGTRLTVT.

The chain carries TRBV5-1 and TRBJ2-2, with D perhaps TRBD1 (6 bases). The CDR3 runs to 16 residues. Per germline, CDR1 SGHRS and CDR2 YFSETQ. The germline V and J ends were trimmed by 0 bases and 10 bases, with 19 bases remaining between them. CDR3 nucleotide sequence: TGCGCCAGCAGCTTGGCGGTGCGTTACACGGGACAGGAGCTGTTTTTT. This encodes CASSLAVRYTGQELFF.

The genes are TRBV7-2 and TRBJ2-7, with D perhaps TRBD1 (6 bases). Germline CDR1 is SGHTA and CDR2 is FQGNSA. Trimming took off 6 bases at V and 2 bases at J, with 11 bases between the two ends. The CDR3 sequence is 13 residues long. This CDR3 reads CASRPTGTYEQYF. In DNA form, the CDR3 reads TGTGCCAGCAGACCAACAGGGACCTACGAGCAGTACTTC.

V and J are TRBV7-2 and TRBJ1-3; no clear D gene. V was pared by 1 base and J by 3 bases, with 13 bases between. Germline CDR1 and CDR2: SGHTA and FQGNSA. This CDR3 comprises 16 residues. This CDR3 is CASSLDGHLRGNTIYF. In nucleotides, the CDR3 is TGTGCCAGCAGCTTAGATGGGCATCTGCGTGGAAACACCATATATTTT.